These 21 T cell receptor beta chains were all obtained from the same sample, sequenced in a study of regulatory T cells in long-lasting Graves disease. Indicated time point: persistent/refractory GD, antithyroid drugs over 5 years with positive TRAb. Extracted RNA from PBMCs served as the source of the TCR library. Relying on iRepertoire HTBI primers and Arm-PCR of CDR3 regions, the team built TCR beta libraries. TCRdb used MiXCR to reprocess the multiplex PCR reads, holding one entry per CDR3 protein. The sample yields about 430,000 distinct CDR3 sequences, about 21% seen once. Sequenced material: peripheral blood mononuclear cells (PBMCs), taken when the disease was refractory, from a patient treated with antithyroid drugs. These receptors originate from a female donor with Graves disease.

Ten or more counts support this clonotype. The J gene is TRBJ2-7, the V gene TRBV20-1; 7 positions agree with TRBD2. The V and J ends lost 3 bases and 5 bases, in that order; junction bases with no gene match: 7. CDR3 length equals 13 residues. Germline V CDR1 and CDR2: DFQATT, SNEGSKA (reference sequence). The CDR3: CSASAGVRNEQYF. In DNA form, the CDR3 reads TGCAGTGCTAGTGCGGGAGTGAGGAACGAGCAGTACTTC.

This clonotype has at least ten counts. One end of the junction varies from germline; a read error may be responsible. The CDR3 spells CASSLGLAGTGGF. Written as DNA, the CDR3 is TGTGCCAGCAGCCTGGGACTAGCGGGAACGGGGGGCTTC. The chain is built from TRBV11-2 and TRBJ2-5; 13 bases align to TRBD2. This CDR3 is 13 amino acids long. Germline CDR1 SGHAT, CDR2 FQNNGV.

This clonotype was found many times. The rearrangement joins TRBV28 to TRBJ1-2; D gene uncertain. This CDR3 is built from 12 residues. With 10 bases removed from V and 4 bases from J, the gap between germline ends came to 13 bases. The germline V gene has CDR1 MDHEN and CDR2 SYDVKM. CDR3 bases: TGTGCCACCCTCGGAGGTATCTATGGCTACACCTTC. Translated: CATLGGIYGYTF.

This chain links TRBV12-3 or TRBV12-4 with TRBJ2-7, with 9 bases lining up with TRBD2. Germline trimming cut 4 bases from V and 3 bases from J; bases unmatched to any gene: 13. CDR3 length: 17 residues. The chain's CDR3 is CASSSLAGAGPLYEQYF. The CDR3 DNA sequence: TGTGCCAGCAGTTCGTTAGCGGGAGCTGGCCCCCTCTACGAGCAGTACTTC.

A note on this clonotype: Given a much more abundant clone one base away, this may be a read error. The chain links TRBV10-3 to TRBJ1-1, with 7 bases fitting TRBD1. V dropped 5 bases and J dropped 0; count of bases not matched to a gene: 6. Germline assignment: CDR1 ENHRY and CDR2 SYGVKD. The CDR3 spans 15 residues. CDR3 nucleotide sequence: TGTGCCATCAGTCGGAGGGACAGAGTGAACACTGAAGCTTTCTTT. Amino acids: CAISRRDRVNTEAFF.

This clonotype has a count of ten or more. The V gene is TRBV28, the J gene TRBJ2-5; the D call may be TRBD1 or TRBD2 (6 bases each). CDR1 and CDR2 from the germline V gene are MDHEN and SYDVKM. The CDR3 loop spans 14 amino acids. Deletions cut 1 base from V and 1 base from J, with 7 bases between. CDR3 bases: TGTGCCAGCAGTTTATCGGGGGCCCAAGAGACCCAGTACTTC. Encoded protein: CASSLSGAQETQYF.

This clonotype was counted between two and nine times. The chain employs TRBV25-1 and TRBJ1-1; TRBD1 matches at 8 bases. Germline V gene sequence: CDR1 MGHDK, CDR2 SYGVNS. With V trimmed by 6 bases and J by 11 bases, 11 bases remained unmatched. This CDR3 comprises 13 residues. CDR3 residues: CASRDRLTGGAFF. DNA of the CDR3: TGTGCCAGCAGGGACAGGCTCACAGGGGGTGCTTTCTTT.

The sample holds many counts of this clonotype. This chain joins TRBV28 and TRBJ2-7, with a tentative D call TRBD2 (6 bases). The CDR3 covers 12 residues. The V gene lost 7 bases and the J gene lost 5 bases, with 12 bases spanning the gap. Looked up from germline, CDR1 is MDHEN and CDR2 is SYDVKM. The CDR3 sequence is CASIGRFDEQYF. CDR3 nucleotides: TGTGCCAGCATCGGGAGATTTGACGAGCAGTACTTC.

To note about this clonotype: A clone one base away is much larger, so this may be a read error. V gene TRBV6-1 combines with J gene TRBJ1-1; no definite D call. The CDR3 runs to 15 residues. In germline, CDR1 is MNHNS, CDR2 SASEGT. Trimming left V 2 bases short and J 3 bases short, with 13 bases between. The CDR3 nucleotides are TGTGCCAGCAGTGAATCCCCCCACGTCGACACTGAAGCTTTCTTT. It encodes CASSESPHVDTEAFF.

This clonotype was observed a few times. V is TRBV19 and J is TRBJ1-1; D is unclear. The CDR3 loop spans 12 amino acids. V lost 10 bases and J lost 1, with 10 bases in between. The germline V gene encodes CDR1 LNHDA and CDR2 SQIVND (reference sequence). This CDR3 reads CATKHRNTEAFF. The CDR3 DNA is TGTGCCACCAAGCACCGGAACACTGAAGCTTTCTTT. The full variable domain, its missing parts supplied by reference TRBV19 and TRBJ1-1, is DGGITQSPKYLFRKEGQNVTLSCEQNLNHDAMYWYRQDPGQGLRLIYYSQIVNDFQKGDIAEGYSVSREKKESFPLTVTSAQKNPTAFYLCATKHRNTEAFFGQGTRLTVV.

This clonotype was seen ten or more times. The V gene is TRBV7-9, the J gene TRBJ1-1, with a tentative D call TRBD1 (5 bases). Looked up from germline, CDR1 is SEHNR and CDR2 is FQNEAQ (reference sequence). V was cut by 5 bases and J by 1 base, with 8 bases left in between. The CDR3 is 13 residues long. In DNA form, the CDR3 reads TGTGCCAGCAGCGTCGACAGGAACACTGAAGCTTTCTTT. As protein: CASSVDRNTEAFF. Supplemented by reference TRBV7-9 and TRBJ1-1, the full variable domain reads DTGVSQNPRHKITKRGQNVTFRCDPISEHNRLYWYRQTLGQGPEFLTYFQNEAQLEKSRLLSDRFSAERPKGSFSTLEIQRTEQGDSAMYLCASSVDRNTEAFFGQGTRLTVV.

This clonotype has a handful of counts. The chain uses TRBV9 and TRBJ2-7; D call uncertain. This CDR3 has 15 residues. Germline CDR1 SGDLS, CDR2 YYNGEE. V was pared by 4 bases and J by 4 bases, with 18 bases between. The CDR3 sequence: CASSSLPTEQYEQYF. The CDR3 DNA is TGTGCCAGCAGCTCTCTCCCGACTGAGCAATACGAGCAGTACTTC.

The table lists this clonotype with many counts. The CDR3 reads CSVVYDRTYEQYF. DNA of the CDR3: TGCAGCGTTGTCTACGACAGAACCTACGAGCAGTACTTC. The chain uses TRBV29-1 and TRBJ2-7; D may be TRBD1 (5 bases). Germline V gene sequence: CDR1 SQVTM, CDR2 ANQGSEA. Trimming removed 4 bases at V and 2 bases at J, with 12 bases between. The CDR3 has 13 amino acids.

This clonotype was counted only a few times. The gene calls are TRBV7-2 and TRBJ1-5, with D possibly TRBD1 on 5 matching bases. Germline-derived CDR1 and CDR2 are SGHTA and FQGNSA. The CDR3 has 15 amino acids. V was pared by 1 base and J by 5 bases, with 12 bases between. This CDR3 reads CASSLDRGGYQPQHF. The CDR3 DNA reads TGTGCCAGCAGCTTAGATAGGGGAGGGTATCAGCCCCAGCATTTT.

In its sample, this clonotype was seen many times. V and J are TRBV10-3 and TRBJ2-5; tentatively, D is TRBD2 (5 bases). The V and J ends lost 0 bases and 4 bases respectively, with 9 bases between them. The CDR3 totals 14 residues. Germline values: CDR1 ENHRY, CDR2 SYGVKD. CDR3 nucleotides: TGTGCCATCAGTGAGTCGGAGGTCTCAGAGACCCAGTACTTC. This translates into CAISESEVSETQYF.

This clonotype was observed at least ten times. V usage is TRBV7-8 and J usage is TRBJ2-2, with D perhaps TRBD1 (5 bases). CDR3 size: 15 residues. Per the germline V gene, CDR1 is SGHVS and CDR2 is FQNEAQ. Trimming left V 1 base short and J 2 bases short, with 8 bases between. CDR3 residues: CASSLDRFNTGELFF. CDR3 bases: TGTGCCAGCAGCTTAGACAGGTTCAACACCGGGGAGCTGTTTTTT.

This clonotype was found many times. This sequence joins TRBV6-1 and TRBJ1-1; tentative D call: TRBD1 (6 bases). Trimming shortened V by 10 bases and J by 0 bases, and 12 bases separated the two germline ends. The germline gives CDR1 MNHNS, CDR2 SASEGT. The CDR3 is 13 amino acids. The CDR3 DNA sequence: TGTGCCACCTACAGGGTTATGAACACTGAAGCTTTCTTT. The encoded protein is CATYRVMNTEAFF.

At least ten counts were recorded for this clonotype. This CDR3 is CASSLSLQGTSDQETQYF. The CDR3 nucleotides are TGTGCCAGCAGTTTATCCTTACAGGGGACTAGCGACCAAGAGACCCAGTACTTC. The chain joins TRBV28 to TRBJ2-5; 10 bases agree with TRBD2. Germline V gene sequence: CDR1 MDHEN, CDR2 SYDVKM. The CDR3 sequence is 18 residues long. V dropped 1 base and J dropped 0; count of bases not matched to a gene: 8.

This clonotype was counted between two and nine times. The chain links TRBV10-3 to TRBJ2-1; 7 bases are a match to TRBD2. V lost 0 bases to trimming and J lost 8 bases; unmatched junction nucleotides: 19. Germline CDR1 reads ENHRY; CDR2 reads SYGVKD. This CDR3 region has 19 residues. CDR3 in DNA: TGTGCCATCAGTGAGTCCCTACGATTTGATAGCGGGCCCTATGATGAGCAGTTCTTC. It is translated as CAISESLRFDSGPYDEQFF.

This clonotype was counted only a few times. The rearrangement links TRBV3-1 to TRBJ2-5; unclear D gene. CDR1 LGHDT and CDR2 YNNKEL come from the germline V gene (reference sequence). Deletions cut 0 bases from V and 5 bases from J, with 13 bases between. This CDR3 region has 15 residues. The DNA for the CDR3 is TGTGCCAGCAGCCAAGATGGAGTAATCGGGGAGACCCAGTACTTC. It codes for CASSQDGVIGETQYF.

Here the CDR3 reads CASSTPASEYNEQFF. The CDR3 DNA follows: TGTGCCAGCAGCACCCCGGCTAGCGAATACAATGAGCAGTTCTTC. The rearrangement joins TRBV7-9 to TRBJ2-1, with D possibly TRBD2 on 6 matching bases. V was trimmed by 5 bases and J by 4 bases, leaving 15 bases between them. Germline V gives CDR1 SEHNR, CDR2 FQNEAQ (reference sequence). This CDR3 has 15 amino acids.